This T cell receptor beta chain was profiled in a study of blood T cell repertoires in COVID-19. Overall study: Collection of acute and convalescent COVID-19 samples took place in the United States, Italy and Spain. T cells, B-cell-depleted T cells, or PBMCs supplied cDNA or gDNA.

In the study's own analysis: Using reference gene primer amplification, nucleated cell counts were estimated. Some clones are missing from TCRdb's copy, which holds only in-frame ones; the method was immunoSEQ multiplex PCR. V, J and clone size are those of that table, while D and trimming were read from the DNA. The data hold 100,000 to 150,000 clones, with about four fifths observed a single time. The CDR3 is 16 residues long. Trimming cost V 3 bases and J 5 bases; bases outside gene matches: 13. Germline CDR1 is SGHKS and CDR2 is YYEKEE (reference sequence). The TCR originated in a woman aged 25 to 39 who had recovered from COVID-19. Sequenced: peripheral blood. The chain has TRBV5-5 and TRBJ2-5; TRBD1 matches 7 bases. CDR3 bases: TGTGCCAGCAGCTCTAATCCGGGACAGCTTCAGGAGACCCAGTACTTC. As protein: CASSSNPGQLQETQYF.